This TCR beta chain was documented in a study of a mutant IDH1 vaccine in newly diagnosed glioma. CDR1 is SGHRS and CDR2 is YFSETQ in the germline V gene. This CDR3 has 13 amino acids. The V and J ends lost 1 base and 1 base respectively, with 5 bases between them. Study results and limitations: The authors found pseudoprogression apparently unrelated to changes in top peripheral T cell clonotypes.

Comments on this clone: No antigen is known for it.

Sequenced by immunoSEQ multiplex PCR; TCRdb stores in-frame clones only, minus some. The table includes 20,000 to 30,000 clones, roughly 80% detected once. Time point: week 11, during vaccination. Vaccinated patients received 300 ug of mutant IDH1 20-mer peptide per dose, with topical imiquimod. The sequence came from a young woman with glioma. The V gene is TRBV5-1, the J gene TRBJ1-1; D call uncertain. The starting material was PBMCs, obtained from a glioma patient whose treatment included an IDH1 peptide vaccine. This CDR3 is CASSLQENTEAFF. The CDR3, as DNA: TGCGCCAGCAGCTTGCAGGAGAACACTGAAGCTTTCTTT.